This TCR beta chain was recovered during a study of Graves' ophthalmopathy and Graves' hyperthyroidism. This CDR3 contains 13 residues. CDR1 and CDR2 (germline): KGHSH, LQKENI. Between the trimmed V and J ends, which lost 3 bases and 6 bases, there was a span of 11 bases. RNA transcripts served as template for amplifying TCR beta CDR3 sequences. HTBI primers served in a first-round RT-PCR, which a second-round multiplex PCR followed. Via MiXCR, TCRdb re-called the multiplex PCR reads, giving one row per CDR3 protein. Of 200,000 to 250,000 distinct CDR3 sequences in the sample, roughly 21% were seen once.

This chain joins TRBV18 and TRBJ1-2; D is unclear. The TCR comes from a woman between 50 and 59 years old with Graves' ophthalmopathy. The sequenced material came from peripheral blood. The CDR3 loop is CASSPTSIDGYTF. CDR3 sequence (DNA): TGTGCCAGCTCACCTACCTCGATCGATGGCTACACCTTC.